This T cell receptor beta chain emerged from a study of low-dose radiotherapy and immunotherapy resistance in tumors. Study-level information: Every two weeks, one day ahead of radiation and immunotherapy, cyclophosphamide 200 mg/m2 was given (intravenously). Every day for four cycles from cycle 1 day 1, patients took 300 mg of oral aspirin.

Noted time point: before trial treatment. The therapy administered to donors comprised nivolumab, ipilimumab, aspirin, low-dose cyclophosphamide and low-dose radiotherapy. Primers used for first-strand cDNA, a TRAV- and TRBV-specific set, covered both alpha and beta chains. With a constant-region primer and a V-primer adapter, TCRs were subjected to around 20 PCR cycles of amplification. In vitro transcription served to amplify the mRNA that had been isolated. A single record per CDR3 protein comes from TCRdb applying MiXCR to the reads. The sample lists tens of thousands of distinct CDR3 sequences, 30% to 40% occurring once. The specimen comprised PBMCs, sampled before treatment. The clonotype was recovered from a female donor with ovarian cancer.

The CDR3 DNA sequence: TGCGCCAGCAGCTCGGGACTTGAGCAGTTCTTC. It yields the protein CASSSGLEQFF. The chain is built from TRBV5-1 and TRBJ2-1; tentative D call: TRBD2 (6 bases). The CDR3 runs 11 residues. From germline, CDR1 is SGHRS and CDR2 YFSETQ. V gave up 3 bases and J gave up 9 bases, with 7 bases separating them. The full variable domain, with the rest looked up from reference TRBV5-1 and TRBJ2-1, is KAGVTQTPRYLIKTRGQQVTLSCSPISGHRSVSWYQQTPGQGLQFLFEYFSETQRNKGNFPGRFSGRQFSNSRSEMNVSTLELGDSALYLCASSSGLEQFFGPGTRLTVL.